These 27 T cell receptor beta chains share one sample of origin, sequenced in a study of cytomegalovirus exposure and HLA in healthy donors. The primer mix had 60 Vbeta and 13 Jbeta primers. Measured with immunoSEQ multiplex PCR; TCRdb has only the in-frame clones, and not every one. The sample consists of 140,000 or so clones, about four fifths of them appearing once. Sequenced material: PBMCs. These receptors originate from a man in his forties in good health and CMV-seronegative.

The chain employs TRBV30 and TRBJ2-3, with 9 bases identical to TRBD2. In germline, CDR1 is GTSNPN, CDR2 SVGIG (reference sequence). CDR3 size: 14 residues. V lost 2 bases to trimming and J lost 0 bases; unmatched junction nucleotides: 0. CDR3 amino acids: CAWSLAGSTDTQYF. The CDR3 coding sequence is TGTGCCTGGAGTCTAGCGGGGAGCACAGATACGCAGTATTTT. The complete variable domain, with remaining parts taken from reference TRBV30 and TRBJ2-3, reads SQTIHQWPATLVQPVGSPLSLECTVEGTSNPNLYWYRQAAGRGLQLLFYSVGIGQISSEVPQNLSASRPQDRQFILSSKKLLLSDSGFYLCAWSLAGSTDTQYFGPGTRLTVL.

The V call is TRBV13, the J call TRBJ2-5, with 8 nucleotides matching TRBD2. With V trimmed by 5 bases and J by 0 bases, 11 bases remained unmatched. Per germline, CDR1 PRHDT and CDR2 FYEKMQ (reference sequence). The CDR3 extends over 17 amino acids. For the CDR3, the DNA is TGTGCCAGCAGCCCCCGTGACCGGGGGGGGTACCAAGAGACCCAGTACTTC. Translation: CASSPRDRGGYQETQYF.

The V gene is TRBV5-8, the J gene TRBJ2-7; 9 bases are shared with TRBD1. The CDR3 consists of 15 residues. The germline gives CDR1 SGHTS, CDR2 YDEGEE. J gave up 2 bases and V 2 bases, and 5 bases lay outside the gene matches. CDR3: CASSFARDRAYEQYF. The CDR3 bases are TGTGCCAGCAGCTTTGCGCGGGACAGGGCCTACGAGCAGTACTTC.

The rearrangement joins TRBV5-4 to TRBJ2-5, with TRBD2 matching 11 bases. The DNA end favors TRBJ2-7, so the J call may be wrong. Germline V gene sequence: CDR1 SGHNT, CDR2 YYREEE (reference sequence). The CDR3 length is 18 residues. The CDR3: CAQQPSRISGGASYEQYF. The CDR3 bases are TGTGCCCAGCAGCCAAGTAGGATTAGCGGGGGGGCATCCTACGAGCAGTACTTC.

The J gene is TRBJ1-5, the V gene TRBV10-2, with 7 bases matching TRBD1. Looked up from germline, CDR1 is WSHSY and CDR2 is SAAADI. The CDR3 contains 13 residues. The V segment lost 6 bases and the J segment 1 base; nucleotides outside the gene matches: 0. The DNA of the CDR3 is TGCGCCAGCAGGGGACAGAGCAATCAGCCCCAGCATTTT. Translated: CASRGQSNQPQHF.

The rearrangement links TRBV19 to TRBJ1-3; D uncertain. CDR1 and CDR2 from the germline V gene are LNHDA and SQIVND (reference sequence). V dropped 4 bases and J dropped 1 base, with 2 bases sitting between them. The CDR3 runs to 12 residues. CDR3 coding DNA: TGTGCCAGTAGTACATCTGGAAACACCATATATTTT. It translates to CASSTSGNTIYF.

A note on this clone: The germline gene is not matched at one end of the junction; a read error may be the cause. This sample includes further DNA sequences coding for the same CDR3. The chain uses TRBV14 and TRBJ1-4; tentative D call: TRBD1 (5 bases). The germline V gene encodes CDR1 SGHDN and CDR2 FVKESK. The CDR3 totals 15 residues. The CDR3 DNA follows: TGTGCCAGCAGCCAAGTAACAGGTCTTAATGAAAAGCTGTTTTTT. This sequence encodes CASSQVTGLNEKLFF.

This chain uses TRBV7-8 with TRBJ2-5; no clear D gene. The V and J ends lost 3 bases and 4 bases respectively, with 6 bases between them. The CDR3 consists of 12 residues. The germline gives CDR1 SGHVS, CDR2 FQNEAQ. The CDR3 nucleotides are TGTGCCAGCAGCTTCGGTCGAGAGACCCAGTACTTC. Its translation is CASSFGRETQYF.

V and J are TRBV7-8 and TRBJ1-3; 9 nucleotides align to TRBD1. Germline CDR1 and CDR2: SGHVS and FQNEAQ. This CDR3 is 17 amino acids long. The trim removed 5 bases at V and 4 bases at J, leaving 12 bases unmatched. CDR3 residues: CASSGTGTGSRGNTIYF. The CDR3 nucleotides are TGTGCCAGCAGCGGGACCGGGACAGGGTCTCGGGGAAACACCATATATTTT.

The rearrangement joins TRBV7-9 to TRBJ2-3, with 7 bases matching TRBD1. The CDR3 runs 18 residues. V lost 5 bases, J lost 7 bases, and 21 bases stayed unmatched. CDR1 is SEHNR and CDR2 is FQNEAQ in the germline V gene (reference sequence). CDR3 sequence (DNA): TGTGCCAGCAGCCACCCGGGACAGCAGTGGAAATGGGCCTATACGCAGTATTTT. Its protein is CASSHPGQQWKWAYTQYF.

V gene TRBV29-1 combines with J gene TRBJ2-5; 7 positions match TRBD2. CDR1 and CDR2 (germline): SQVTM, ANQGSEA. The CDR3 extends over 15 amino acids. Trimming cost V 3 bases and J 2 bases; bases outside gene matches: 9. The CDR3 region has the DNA TGCAGCGTTGAGATGGGGGGGGGTGTTCAAGAGACCCAGTACTTC. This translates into CSVEMGGGVQETQYF.

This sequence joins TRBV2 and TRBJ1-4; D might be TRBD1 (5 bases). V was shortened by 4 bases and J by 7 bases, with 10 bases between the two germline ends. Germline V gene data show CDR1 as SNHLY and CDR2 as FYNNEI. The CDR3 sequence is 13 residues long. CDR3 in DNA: TGTGCCAGCAGTGGATACGGGGGTGAAAAACTGTTTTTT. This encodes CASSGYGGEKLFF.

The CDR3 region has the DNA TGCGCCAGCAGCCAAGGTCGGGCTAGCAATCGCCACGAGCAGTACTTC. Amino acids: CASSQGRASNRHEQYF. J is TRBJ2-7 and V is TRBV4-1; TRBD2 might be the D (5 bases). V was shortened by 1 base and J by 5 bases, with 18 bases between the two germline ends. This CDR3 contains 16 residues. The V gene's germline CDR1 is MGHRA and CDR2 YSYEKL.

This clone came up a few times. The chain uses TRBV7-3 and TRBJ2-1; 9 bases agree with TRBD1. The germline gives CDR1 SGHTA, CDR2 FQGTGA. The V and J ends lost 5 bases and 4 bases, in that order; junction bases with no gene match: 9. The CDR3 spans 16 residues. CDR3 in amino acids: CASSRSGTGMYNEQFF. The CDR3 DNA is TGTGCCAGCAGCCGATCCGGGACAGGGATGTACAATGAGCAGTTCTTC.

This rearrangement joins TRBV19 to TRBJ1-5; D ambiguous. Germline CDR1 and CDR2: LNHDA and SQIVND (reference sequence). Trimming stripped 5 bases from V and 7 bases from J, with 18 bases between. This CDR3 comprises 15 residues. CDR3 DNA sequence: TGTGCCAGTAGTCTCGCGGATACGGCGGGGCAGCCCCAGCATTTT. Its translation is CASSLADTAGQPQHF.

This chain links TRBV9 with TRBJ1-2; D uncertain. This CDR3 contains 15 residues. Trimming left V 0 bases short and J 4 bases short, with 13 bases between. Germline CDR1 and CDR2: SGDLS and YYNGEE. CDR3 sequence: CASSVDYGSGYGYTF. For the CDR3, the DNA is TGTGCCAGCAGCGTAGACTATGGCTCGGGCTATGGCTACACCTTC.

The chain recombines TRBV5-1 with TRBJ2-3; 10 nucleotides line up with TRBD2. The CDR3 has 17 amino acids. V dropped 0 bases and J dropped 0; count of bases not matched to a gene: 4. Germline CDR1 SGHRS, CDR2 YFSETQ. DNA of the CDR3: TGCGCCAGCAGCTTGGGCCTAGCGGGGGCAAGCACAGATACGCAGTATTTT. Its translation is CASSLGLAGASTDTQYF. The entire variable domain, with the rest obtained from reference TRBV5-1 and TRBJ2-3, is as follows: KAGVTQTPRYLIKTRGQQVTLSCSPISGHRSVSWYQQTPGQGLQFLFEYFSETQRNKGNFPGRFSGRQFSNSRSEMNVSTLELGDSALYLCASSLGLAGASTDTQYFGPGTRLTVL.

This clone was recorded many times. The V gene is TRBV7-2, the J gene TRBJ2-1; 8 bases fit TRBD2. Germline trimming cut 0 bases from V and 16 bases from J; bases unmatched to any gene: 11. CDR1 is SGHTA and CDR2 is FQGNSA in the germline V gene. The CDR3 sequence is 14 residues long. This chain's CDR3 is CASSLARAGGVTFF. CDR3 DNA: TGTGCCAGCAGCTTAGCGCGGGCGGGGGGTGTAACCTTCTTC.

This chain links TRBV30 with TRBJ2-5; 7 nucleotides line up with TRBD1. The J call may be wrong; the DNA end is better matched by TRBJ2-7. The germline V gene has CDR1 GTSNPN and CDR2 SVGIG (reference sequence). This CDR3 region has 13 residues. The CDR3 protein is CAWLRDSEDEQYF. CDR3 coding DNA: TGTGCCTGGCTCCGGGACAGTGAAGACGAGCAGTACTTC.

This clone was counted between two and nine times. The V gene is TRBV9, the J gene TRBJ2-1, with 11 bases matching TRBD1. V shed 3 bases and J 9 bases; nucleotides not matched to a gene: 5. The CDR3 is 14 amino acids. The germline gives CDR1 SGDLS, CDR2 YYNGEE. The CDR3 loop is CASSDGQGAREQFF. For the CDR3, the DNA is TGTGCCAGCAGCGACGGACAGGGGGCGCGTGAGCAGTTCTTC. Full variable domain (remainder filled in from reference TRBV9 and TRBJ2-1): DSGVTQTPKHLITATGQRVTLRCSPRSGDLSVYWYQQSLDQGLQFLIQYYNGEERAKGNILERFSAQQFPDLHSELNLSSLELGDSALYFCASSDGQGAREQFFGPGTRLTVL.

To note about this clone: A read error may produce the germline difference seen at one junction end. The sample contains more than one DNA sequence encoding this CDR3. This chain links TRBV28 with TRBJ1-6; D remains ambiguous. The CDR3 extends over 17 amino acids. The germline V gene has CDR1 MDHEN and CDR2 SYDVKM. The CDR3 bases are TGTGCCAGCAGTCCCACGATAACGGGGTCGTATAATTCCCCCCTCCACTTT. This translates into CASSPTITGSYNSPLHF.

The CDR3 reads CASTESGQPQHF. DNA for the CDR3: TGTGCCAGCACCGAGTCGGGTCAGCCCCAGCATTTT. The chain uses TRBV28 and TRBJ1-5; no clear D. V was trimmed by 7 bases and J by 6 bases, leaving 10 bases between them. Germline CDR1 MDHEN, CDR2 SYDVKM. The CDR3 extends over 12 amino acids.

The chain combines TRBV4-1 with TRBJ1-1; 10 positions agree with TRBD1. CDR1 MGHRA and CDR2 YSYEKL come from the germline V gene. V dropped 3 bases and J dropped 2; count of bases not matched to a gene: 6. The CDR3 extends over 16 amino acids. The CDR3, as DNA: TGCGCCAGCAGCCAGCTTAGACAGGGGGCCAACACTGAAGCTTTCTTT. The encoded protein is CASSQLRQGANTEAFF.

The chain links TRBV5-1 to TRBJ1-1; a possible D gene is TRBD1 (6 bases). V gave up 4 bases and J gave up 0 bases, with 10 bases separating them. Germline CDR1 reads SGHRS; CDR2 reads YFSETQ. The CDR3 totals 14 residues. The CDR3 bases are TGCGCCAGCAGCAAGGACAGCATGAACACTGAAGCTTTCTTT. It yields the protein CASSKDSMNTEAFF.

The CDR3 here is CASSPGHAANYGYTF. CDR3 DNA: TGTGCCAGCAGCCCGGGACACGCAGCAAACTATGGCTACACCTTC. The chain links TRBV5-8 to TRBJ1-2, with a possible D match to TRBD1 (6 bases). The germline V gene has CDR1 SGHTS and CDR2 YDEGEE. This CDR3 has 15 residues. Trimming pared 4 bases from V and 2 bases from J, leaving 15 bases between.

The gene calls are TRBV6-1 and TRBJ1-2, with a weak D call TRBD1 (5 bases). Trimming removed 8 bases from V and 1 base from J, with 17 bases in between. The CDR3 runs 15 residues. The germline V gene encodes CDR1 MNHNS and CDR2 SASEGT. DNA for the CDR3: TGTGCCAGCCACCCCCCCGGGGGTGGTAACTATGGCTACACCTTC. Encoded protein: CASHPPGGGNYGYTF.

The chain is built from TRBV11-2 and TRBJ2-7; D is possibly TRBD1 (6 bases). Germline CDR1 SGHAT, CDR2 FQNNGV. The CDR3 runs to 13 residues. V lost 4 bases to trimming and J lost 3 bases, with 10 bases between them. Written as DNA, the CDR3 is TGTGCCAGCAGCTGGGGACAACACTACGAGCAGTACTTC. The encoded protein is CASSWGQHYEQYF.